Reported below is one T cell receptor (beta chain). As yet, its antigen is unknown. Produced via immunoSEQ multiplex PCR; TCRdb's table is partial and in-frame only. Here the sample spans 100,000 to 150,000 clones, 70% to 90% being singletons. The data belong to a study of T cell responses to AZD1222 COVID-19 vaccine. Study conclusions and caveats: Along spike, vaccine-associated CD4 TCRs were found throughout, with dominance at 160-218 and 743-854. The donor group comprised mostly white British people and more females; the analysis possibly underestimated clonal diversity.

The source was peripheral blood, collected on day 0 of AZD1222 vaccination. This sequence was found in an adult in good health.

CDR3 in DNA: TGTGCCAGCAGGGGACAGGGGGCATTAAACACTGAAGCTTTCTTT. Translation: CASRGQGALNTEAFF. The chain is built from TRBV2 and TRBJ1-1; 12 bases agree with TRBD1. Germline assignment: CDR1 SNHLY and CDR2 FYNNEI. V was clipped by 6 bases and J by 2 bases; unmatched bases: 4. This CDR3 is built from 15 residues.